This T cell receptor (beta chain) was profiled in a study of spatial heterogeneity in lung cancer. TCR cDNA molecules each had a unique molecular identifier. TCRdb re-analysed the 5' RACE reads in MiXCR, keeping a single row per CDR3 protein. The data show approximately 20,000 distinct CDR3 sequences, approximately 9.1% seen once. This clonotype was picked up a small number of times. This sample's time point: blood at routine non-recurrence follow-up after resection. V gave up 5 bases and J gave up 8 bases, with 10 bases separating them. The CDR3 has 12 amino acids. The germline V gene has CDR1 MDHEN and CDR2 SYDVKM.

This chain uses TRBV28 with TRBJ2-1; D possibly corresponds to TRBD2 (6 bases). The sample was PBMCs, taken at follow-up. The TCR originated in a female donor with early-stage non-small cell lung cancer. The chain's CDR3 is CASSLRGYEQFF. DNA of the CDR3: TGTGCCAGCAGTCTCCGGGGGTATGAGCAGTTCTTC.